Listed here are 8 T cell receptor beta chains from one sample, sequenced in a study of blood T cells in healthy people across ages. Then a second PCR, running roughly 7 to 11 cycles, was carried out with a sample-barcoded 5' primer and a J-beta primer mix. MiXCR was run by TCRdb on the 5' RACE reads, yielding one entry per CDR3 protein. The data contain 550,000 to 750,000 distinct CDR3 sequences, 21% of them singletons. The sequenced sample consisted of blood. The receptors come from a man in his 70s in good health.

This clonotype has a handful of counts. Sequence at one end of the junction differs from germline and may be a read error. The rearrangement uses TRBV20-1 and TRBJ2-5; the D gene is possibly TRBD2 (6 bases). The J call is doubtful: the DNA matches TRBJ2-1 better. CDR3 length: 13 residues. CDR1 is DFQATT and CDR2 is SNEGSKA in the germline V gene (reference sequence). The CDR3 region is CSARRGIYNVQFF. CDR3 DNA sequence: TGCAGTGCGAGGAGGGGAATTTACAATGTGCAGTTCTTC.

In its sample, this clonotype was seen many times. The chain recombines TRBV29-1 with TRBJ1-4; 12 bases match TRBD1. Trimming removed 3 bases from V and 13 bases from J; junction bases left unmatched: 12. The CDR3 sequence is 15 residues long. CDR1 SQVTM and CDR2 ANQGSEA come from the germline V gene. CDR3 protein: CSVENPGTGGAVLFF. The CDR3 DNA sequence: TGCAGCGTTGAGAACCCCGGGACAGGGGGCGCGGTACTGTTTTTT.

The chain recombines TRBV6-5 with TRBJ1-3; no definite D call. V dropped 4 bases and J dropped 3 bases, with 7 bases sitting between them. Germline CDR1 and CDR2: MNHEY and SVGAGI. This CDR3 is 13 amino acids long. The CDR3 is CASSSSLGNTIYF. CDR3 sequence (DNA): TGTGCCAGCAGTTCCTCCCTTGGAAACACCATATATTTT.

This clonotype showed up just a few times. The chain carries TRBV29-1 and TRBJ2-1; tentative D call: TRBD2 (6 bases). This CDR3 is 14 amino acids long. Germline values: CDR1 SQVTM, CDR2 ANQGSEA. Trimming took 1 base from V and 1 from J, leaving 8 bases between them. CDR3 residues: CSVEGGTSYNEQFF. The CDR3 DNA reads TGCAGCGTTGAAGGCGGGACGTCCTACAATGAGCAGTTCTTC.

This chain joins TRBV4-1 and TRBJ2-1; 8 bases are a match to TRBD1. Germline V CDR1 and CDR2: MGHRA, YSYEKL. V was clipped by 1 base and J by 6 bases; unmatched bases: 8. The CDR3 extends over 16 amino acids. The CDR3 loop reads CASSQGFPTGVNEQFF. CDR3 nucleotides: TGCGCCAGCAGCCAAGGTTTTCCGACAGGGGTCAATGAGCAGTTCTTC.

This clonotype was picked up a small number of times. The chain has TRBV3-1 and TRBJ2-1, with 9 positions matching TRBD2. CDR3 length: 15 residues. CDR1 and CDR2 (germline): LGHDT, YNNKEL (reference sequence). With 5 bases clipped from V and 4 bases from J, the junction kept 6 bases outside the gene matches. As DNA, the CDR3 is TGTGCCAGCAGCAGAGGACTAGCGACTTACAATGAGCAGTTCTTC. Amino acid sequence: CASSRGLATYNEQFF.

The CDR3 DNA follows: TGCGCCAGCAGCTTCCGACTAGCGGGAGGGCCGGGGGATACGCAGTATTTT. Translated, it gives CASSFRLAGGPGDTQYF. The chain combines TRBV5-1 with TRBJ2-3; 14 nucleotides match TRBD2. CDR1 is SGHRS and CDR2 is YFSETQ in the germline V gene. The CDR3 sequence is 17 residues long. V lost 2 bases, J lost 6 bases, and 8 bases stayed unmatched.

V usage is TRBV5-1 and J usage is TRBJ1-2; D may be TRBD1 (6 bases). The CDR3 has 16 residues. Germline V gene sequence: CDR1 SGHRS, CDR2 YFSETQ. Trimming took 4 bases from V and 5 from J, leaving 21 bases between them. CDR3 sequence (DNA): TGCGCCAGCAGCCAATCGGCAGGGGCAAATCGTTATGGCTACACCTTC. Protein sequence: CASSQSAGANRYGYTF.